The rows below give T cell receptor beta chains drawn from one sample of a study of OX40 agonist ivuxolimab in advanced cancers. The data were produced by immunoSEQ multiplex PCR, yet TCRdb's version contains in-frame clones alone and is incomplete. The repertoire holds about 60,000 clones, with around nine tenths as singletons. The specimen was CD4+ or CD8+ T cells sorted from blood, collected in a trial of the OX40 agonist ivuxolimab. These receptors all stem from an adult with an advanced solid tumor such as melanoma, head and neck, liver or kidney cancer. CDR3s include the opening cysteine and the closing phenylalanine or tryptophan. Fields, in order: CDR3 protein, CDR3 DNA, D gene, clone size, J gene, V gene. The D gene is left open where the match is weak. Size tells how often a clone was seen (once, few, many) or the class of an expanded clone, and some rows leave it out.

CASSVGRTGADEQYF,TGTGCCAGCAGCGTAGGTCGGACAGGGGCTGACGAGCAGTACTTC,TRBD1,once,TRBJ2-7,TRBV9
CASSLGGGVNEQFF,TGTGCCAGCAGCTTAGGAGGGGGCGTTAATGAGCAGTTCTTC,TRBD1,NA,TRBJ2-1,TRBV7-9
CASSSPRREGSSTKNIQYF,TGTGCCAGCAGCAGCCCCCGGCGGGAAGGGTCATCGACCAAAAACATTCAGTACTTC,NA,NA,TRBJ2-4,TRBV21-1
CASSPRESHSQPQHF,TGTGCCAGCTCACCTCGGGAGTCGCATAGTCAGCCCCAGCATTTT,NA,NA,TRBJ1-5,TRBV18
CAISTGAGEGNEQFF,TGTGCCATCTCAACGGGAGCGGGAGAGGGCAATGAGCAGTTCTTC,TRBD2,NA,TRBJ2-1,TRBV2
CASSPEGVPHEQYF,TGCGCCAGCAGCCCGGAGGGGGTCCCCCACGAGCAGTACTTC,NA,NA,TRBJ2-7,TRBV5-1
CASSMGLVDNEQFF,TGTGCCAGCAGCATGGGACTAGTTGACAATGAGCAGTTCTTC,TRBD2,NA,TRBJ2-1,TRBV7-9
CASSFGQTTDTQYF,TGTGCCAGCAGCTTTGGACAGACCACAGATACGCAGTATTTT,NA,NA,TRBJ2-3,TRBV7-8
CASSEIQETQYF,TGTGCCAGCAGCGAGATTCAAGAGACCCAGTACTTC,NA,NA,TRBJ2-5,TRBV2
CASSQEAWALQETQYF,TGCGCCAGCAGCCAAGAGGCATGGGCCCTCCAAGAGACCCAGTACTTC,NA,NA,TRBJ2-5,TRBV4-1
CASSSRDGGQETQYF,TGTGCCAGCAGTTCGCGGGACGGCGGGCAAGAGACCCAGTACTTC,NA,NA,TRBJ2-5,TRBV28
CASSDLKGEAFF,TGTGCCAGCAGCGATTTAAAGGGTGAAGCTTTCTTT,NA,NA,TRBJ1-1,TRBV9
CASSSTGGSAYNEQFF,TGCGCCAGCAGCTCAACAGGGGGAAGTGCCTACAATGAGCAGTTCTTC,TRBD1,NA,TRBJ2-1,TRBV5-1
CASSYSNVKGHGYTF,TGTGCCAGCAGTTACTCGAATGTGAAGGGTCATGGCTACACCTTC,NA,NA,TRBJ1-2,TRBV6-5
CASSQGWVINEQFF,TGCGCCAGCAGCCAAGGATGGGTTATCAATGAGCAGTTCTTC,NA,once,TRBJ2-1,TRBV4-3
CASSGDRQETQYF,TGTGCCAGCAGCGGGGACAGACAAGAGACCCAGTACTTC,TRBD1,NA,TRBJ2-5,TRBV6-4
CASSQDRLTDTQYF,TGTGCCAGCAGCCAGGACAGGTTAACAGATACGCAGTATTTT,TRBD1,NA,TRBJ2-3,TRBV14
CASSVRDRGIYEQYF,TGTGCCAGCAGTGTCCGGGACAGGGGGATCTACGAGCAGTACTTC,TRBD1,once,TRBJ2-7,TRBV25-1
CASFGQRDEKLFF,TGTGCCAGCTTCGGACAGAGGGATGAAAAACTGTTTTTT,NA,NA,TRBJ1-4,TRBV6-5
CASSAGLGVEQYF,TGTGCCAGCAGCGCGGGCTTGGGGGTCGAGCAGTACTTC,NA,NA,TRBJ2-7,TRBV9
CASSVSGSIYEQYF,TGTGCCAGCAGTGTGAGCGGGAGTATCTACGAGCAGTACTTC,TRBD2,NA,TRBJ2-7,TRBV25-1
CASSSLAASGATDTQYF,TGTGCCAGCAGTTCCCTAGCGGCTAGCGGAGCCACAGATACGCAGTATTTT,TRBD2,once,TRBJ2-3,TRBV27
CASSSQPSYEQYF,TGTGCCAGCAGTTCCCAGCCTAGCTACGAGCAGTACTTC,NA,few,TRBJ2-7,TRBV27
CASSLNTGTSGEGTDTQYF,TGTGCCAGCAGCTTAAATACGGGGACTAGCGGGGAGGGCACAGATACGCAGTATTTT,TRBD2,NA,TRBJ2-3,TRBV13
CASSAGQGYSGNTIYF,TGTGCCAGCAGCGCGGGACAGGGTTACTCTGGAAACACCATATATTTT,TRBD1,NA,TRBJ1-3,TRBV9
CASSDPVSDEQFF,TGTGCCAGCAGTGATCCGGTTTCGGATGAGCAGTTCTTC,NA,once,TRBJ2-1,TRBV2
CASSYSISMDTGELFF,TGTGCCAGCAGTTACTCGATAAGTATGGACACCGGGGAGCTGTTTTTT,NA,NA,TRBJ2-2,TRBV6-5
CASSRGRVTGELFF,TGTGCCAGCAGCAGGGGGCGGGTCACCGGGGAGCTGTTTTTT,TRBD1,NA,TRBJ2-2,TRBV28
CASSESGLAGASEQFF,TGCGCCAGCAGTGAGTCAGGGCTAGCGGGAGCTAGTGAGCAGTTCTTC,TRBD2,NA,TRBJ2-1,TRBV10-1
CASSPLDSTQDTQYF,TGCGCCAGCAGTCCGCTCGACAGCACGCAAGATACGCAGTATTTT,NA,NA,TRBJ2-3,TRBV10-1
CASSPAGLDSYEQYF,TGCGCCAGCAGCCCGGCCGGCTTGGACTCCTACGAGCAGTACTTC,NA,NA,TRBJ2-7,TRBV5-1
CASSRGTDTQYF,TGTGCCAGCAGTCGGGGAACAGATACGCAGTATTTT,NA,NA,TRBJ2-3,TRBV2
CATSGPHVTSGANVLTF,TGTGCCACCAGCGGCCCCCATGTCACTTCTGGGGCCAACGTCCTGACTTTC,NA,NA,TRBJ2-6,TRBV15
CASSSGWDEQYF,TGTGCCAGCAGCTCCGGGTGGGACGAGCAGTACTTC,NA,NA,TRBJ2-7,TRBV11-2
CASSLGQGANEQFF,TGTGCCAGCAGCTTGGGACAGGGGGCGAATGAGCAGTTCTTC,TRBD1,NA,TRBJ2-1,TRBV5-5
CARSTDRGRMTGNTIYF,TGTGCCAGAAGCACGGACAGGGGGCGAATGACTGGAAACACCATATATTTT,TRBD1,NA,TRBJ1-3,TRBV5-3
CASSYGGTSGFEQYF,TGTGCCAGCAGCTATGGGGGGACTAGCGGCTTCGAGCAGTACTTC,TRBD2,NA,TRBJ2-7,TRBV11-2
CATSREMSTASSYNEQFF,TGTGCCACCAGCAGAGAGATGAGCACGGCGAGCTCCTACAATGAGCAGTTCTTC,NA,NA,TRBJ2-1,TRBV15
CASSLYLRQGRRNTEAFF,TGTGCCAGCAGTTTATACCTGCGCCAGGGAAGGCGGAACACTGAAGCTTTCTTT,NA,NA,TRBJ1-1,TRBV28
CAWSVQGLGSYEQYF,TGTGCCTGGAGTGTACAGGGACTGGGCTCCTACGAGCAGTACTTC,NA,NA,TRBJ2-7,TRBV30
CASGWDTEAFF,TGTGCCAGCGGGTGGGACACTGAAGCTTTCTTT,NA,NA,TRBJ1-1,TRBV27
CASSLFREEYLNTGELFF,TGTGCCAGCAGTTTATTCAGGGAGGAATACCTGAACACCGGGGAGCTGTTTTTT,NA,NA,TRBJ2-2,TRBV27
CASSILGVSGYTF,TGTGCCAGTAGTATTCTCGGGGTCTCAGGCTACACCTTC,NA,NA,TRBJ1-2,TRBV19
CASSAAYSKHYEQYF,TGTGCCAGCAGCGCCGCCTATAGCAAGCACTACGAGCAGTACTTC,NA,NA,TRBJ2-7,TRBV7-2
CASTTRGSRTQPQHF,TGTGCCAGCACCACCCGGGGGAGTAGGACTCAGCCCCAGCATTTT,NA,NA,TRBJ1-5,TRBV6-1
CASRETVLRYIQYF,TGTGCCAGCAGGGAAACAGTCCTCAGGTACATTCAGTACTTC,NA,NA,TRBJ2-4,TRBV6-1
CASSLTSGAYEQYF,TGCGCCAGCAGCTTAACTAGCGGGGCCTACGAGCAGTACTTC,TRBD2,NA,TRBJ2-7,TRBV5-1
CASSLRFQIGELFF,TGTGCCAGCAGCCTACGCTTCCAGATCGGGGAGCTGTTTTTT,NA,NA,TRBJ2-2,TRBV14
CASSFRSQETQYF,TGTGCCAGCAGTTTTCGGTCCCAAGAGACCCAGTACTTC,NA,NA,TRBJ2-5,TRBV27
CASSITASGGLNEQFF,TGTGCCAGTAGTATAACCGCTAGCGGGGGTTTAAATGAGCAGTTCTTC,TRBD2,NA,TRBJ2-1,TRBV19
CASSLAASWDNEQFF,TGTGCCAGCAGCTTAGCGGCTAGCTGGGACAATGAGCAGTTCTTC,NA,NA,TRBJ2-1,TRBV7-6
CASSSPGTLYNEQFF,TGTGCCAGCAGTTCCCCCGGGACACTCTACAATGAGCAGTTCTTC,NA,once,TRBJ2-1,TRBV28
CASSGPGVSYEQYF,TGTGCCAGCAGTGGCCCGGGAGTAAGCTACGAGCAGTACTTC,NA,once,TRBJ2-7,TRBV2
CASKRGRTEAFF,TGTGCCTCCAAAAGGGGGAGGACTGAAGCTTTCTTT,NA,NA,TRBJ1-1,TRBV30
CATLQGWNQPQHF,TGTGCCACCTTACAGGGGTGGAATCAGCCCCAGCATTTT,TRBD1,once,TRBJ1-5,TRBV19